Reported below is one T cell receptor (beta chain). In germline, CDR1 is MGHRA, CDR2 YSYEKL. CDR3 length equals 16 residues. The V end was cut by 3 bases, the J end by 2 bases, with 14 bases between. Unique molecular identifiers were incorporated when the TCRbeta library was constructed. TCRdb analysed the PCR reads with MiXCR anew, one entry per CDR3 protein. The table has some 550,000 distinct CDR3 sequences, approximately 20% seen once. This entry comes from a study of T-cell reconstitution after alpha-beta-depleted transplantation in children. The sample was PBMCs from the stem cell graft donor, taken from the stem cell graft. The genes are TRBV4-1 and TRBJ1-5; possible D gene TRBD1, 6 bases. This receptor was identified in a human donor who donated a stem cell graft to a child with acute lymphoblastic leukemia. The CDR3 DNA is TGCGCCAGCAGCCATCCAGGGGTTAGGGGCAATCAGCCCCAGCATTTT. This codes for CASSHPGVRGNQPQHF.